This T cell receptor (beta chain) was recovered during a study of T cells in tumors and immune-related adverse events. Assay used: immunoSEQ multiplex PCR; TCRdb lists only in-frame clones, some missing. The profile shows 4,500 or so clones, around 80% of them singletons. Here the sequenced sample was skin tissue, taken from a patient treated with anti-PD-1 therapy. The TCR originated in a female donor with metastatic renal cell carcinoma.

The CDR3, as DNA: TGTGCCAGCAGTGGGCGGGACCAAGAGACCCAGTACTTC. Translation: CASSGRDQETQYF. The chain joins TRBV11-2 to TRBJ2-5; D perhaps matches TRBD2 (5 bases). Germline CDR1 is SGHAT and CDR2 is FQNNGV. The CDR3 has 13 amino acids. The V and J ends lost 6 bases and 0 bases respectively, with 8 bases between them. Variable domain in full (rest from reference TRBV11-2 and TRBJ2-5): EAGVAQSPRYKIIEKRQSVAFWCNPISGHATLYWYQQILGQGPKLLIQFQNNGVVDDSQLPKDRFSAERLKGVDSTLKIQPAKLEDSAVYLCASSGRDQETQYFGPGTRLLVL.